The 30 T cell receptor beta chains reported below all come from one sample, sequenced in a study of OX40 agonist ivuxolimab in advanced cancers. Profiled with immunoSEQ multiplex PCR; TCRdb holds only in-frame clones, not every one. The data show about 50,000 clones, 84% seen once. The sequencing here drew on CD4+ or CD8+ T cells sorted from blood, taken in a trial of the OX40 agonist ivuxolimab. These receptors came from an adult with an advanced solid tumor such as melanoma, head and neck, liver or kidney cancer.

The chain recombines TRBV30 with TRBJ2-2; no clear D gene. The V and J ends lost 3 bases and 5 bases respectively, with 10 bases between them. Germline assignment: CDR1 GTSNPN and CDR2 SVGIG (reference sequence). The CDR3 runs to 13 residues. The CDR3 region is CAWSPLLTGELFF. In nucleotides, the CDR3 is TGTGCCTGGAGCCCCCTTTTAACCGGGGAGCTGTTTTTT.

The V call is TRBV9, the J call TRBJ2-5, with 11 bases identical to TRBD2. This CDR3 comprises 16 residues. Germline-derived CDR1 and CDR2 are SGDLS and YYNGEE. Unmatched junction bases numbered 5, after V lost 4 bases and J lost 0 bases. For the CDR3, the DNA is TGTGCCAGCAGCATATCGACTAGCGGGGACCAAGAGACCCAGTACTTC. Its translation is CASSISTSGDQETQYF.

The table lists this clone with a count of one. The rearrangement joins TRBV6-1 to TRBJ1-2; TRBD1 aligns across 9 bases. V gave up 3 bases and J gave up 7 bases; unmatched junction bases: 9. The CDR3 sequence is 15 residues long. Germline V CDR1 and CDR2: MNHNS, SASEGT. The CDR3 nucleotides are TGTGCCAGCAGTGACACAGGGGGCGCTTCGGCTGGCTACACCTTC. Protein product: CASSDTGGASAGYTF.

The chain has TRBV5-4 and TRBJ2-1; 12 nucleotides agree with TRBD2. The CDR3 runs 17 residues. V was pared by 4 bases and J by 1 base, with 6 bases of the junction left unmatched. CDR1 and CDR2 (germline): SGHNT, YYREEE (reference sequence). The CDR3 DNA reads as TGTGCCAGCAGCCCCCGACTAGCGGGAGAATCCTACAATGAGCAGTTCTTC. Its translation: CASSPRLAGESYNEQFF. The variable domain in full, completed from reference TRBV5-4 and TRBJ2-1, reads ETGVTQSPTHLIKTRGQQVTLRCSSQSGHNTVSWYQQALGQGPQFIFQYYREEENGRGNFPPRFSGLQFPNYSSELNVNALELDDSALYLCASSPRLAGESYNEQFFGPGTRLTVL.

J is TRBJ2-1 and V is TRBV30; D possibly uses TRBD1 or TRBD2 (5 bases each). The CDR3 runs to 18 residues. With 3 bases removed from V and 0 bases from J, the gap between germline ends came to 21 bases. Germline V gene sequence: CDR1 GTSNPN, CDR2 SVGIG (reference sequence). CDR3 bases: TGTGCCTGGAGCTCTGGGGGTGGGAGCACGAGCTCCTACAATGAGCAGTTCTTC. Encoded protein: CAWSSGGGSTSSYNEQFF.

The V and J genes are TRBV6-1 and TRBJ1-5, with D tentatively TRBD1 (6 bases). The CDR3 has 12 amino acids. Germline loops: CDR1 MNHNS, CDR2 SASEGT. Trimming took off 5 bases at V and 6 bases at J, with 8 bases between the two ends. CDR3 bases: TGTGCCAGCAGTACAGGGTTTCAGCCCCAGCATTTT. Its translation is CASSTGFQPQHF.

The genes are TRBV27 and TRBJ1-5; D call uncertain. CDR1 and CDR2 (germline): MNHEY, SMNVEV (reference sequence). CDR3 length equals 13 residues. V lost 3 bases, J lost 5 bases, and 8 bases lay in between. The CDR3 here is CASSLTSDQPQHF. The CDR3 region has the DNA TGTGCCAGCAGTTTGACTTCGGATCAGCCCCAGCATTTT.

In DNA, the CDR3 is TGTGCCAGCAGCGCCGGGCCTCTCGAAGGCTACACCTTC. Protein product: CASSAGPLEGYTF. V and J are TRBV6-6 and TRBJ1-2, with D unclear. Germline V lookup: CDR1 MNHNY, CDR2 SVGAGI (reference sequence). The CDR3 is 13 residues long. Trimming left V 6 bases short and J 8 bases short, with 16 bases between.

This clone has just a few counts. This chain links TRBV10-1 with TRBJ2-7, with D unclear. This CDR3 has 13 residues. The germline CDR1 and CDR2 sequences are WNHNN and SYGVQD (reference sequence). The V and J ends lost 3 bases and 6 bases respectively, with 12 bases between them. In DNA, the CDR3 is TGCGCCAGCAGTGACAGGCAGGCAGGCGAGCAGTACTTC. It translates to CASSDRQAGEQYF.

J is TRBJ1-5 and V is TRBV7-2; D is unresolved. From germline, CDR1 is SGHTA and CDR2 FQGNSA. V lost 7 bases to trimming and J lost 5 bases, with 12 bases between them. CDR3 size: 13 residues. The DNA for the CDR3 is TGTGCCAGCACTCACCGTAGGGATCAGCCCCAGCATTTT. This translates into CASTHRRDQPQHF.

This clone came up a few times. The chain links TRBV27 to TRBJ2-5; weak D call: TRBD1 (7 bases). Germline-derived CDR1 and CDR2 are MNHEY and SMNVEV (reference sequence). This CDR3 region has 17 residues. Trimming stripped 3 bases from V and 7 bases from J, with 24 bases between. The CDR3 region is CASSFLPAGGKAVTQYF. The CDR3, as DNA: TGTGCCAGCAGTTTCTTACCCGCAGGGGGGAAAGCAGTGACCCAGTACTTC.

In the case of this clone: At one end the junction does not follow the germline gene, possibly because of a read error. The CDR3, as DNA: TGTGCCAGCAGCTTAGGGCCAGGGCTCTATGGCCACACCTTC. This encodes CASSLGPGLYGHTF. V usage is TRBV7-2 and J usage is TRBJ1-2, with a tentative D call TRBD1 (5 bases). Germline V CDR1 and CDR2: SGHTA, FQGNSA. The CDR3 runs 14 residues.

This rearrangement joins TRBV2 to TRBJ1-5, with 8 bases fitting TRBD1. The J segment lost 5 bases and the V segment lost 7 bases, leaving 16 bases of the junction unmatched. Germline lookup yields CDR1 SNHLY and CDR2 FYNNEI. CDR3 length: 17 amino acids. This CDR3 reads CASNRQQADREDQPQHF. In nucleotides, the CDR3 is TGTGCCAGCAACAGACAGCAAGCGGACAGGGAAGATCAGCCCCAGCATTTT. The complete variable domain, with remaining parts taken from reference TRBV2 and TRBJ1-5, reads EPEVTQTPSHQVTQMGQEVILRCVPISNHLYFYWYRQILGQKVEFLVSFYNNEISEKSEIFDDQFSVERPDGSNFTLKIRSTKLEDSAMYFCASNRQQADREDQPQHFGDGTRLSIL.

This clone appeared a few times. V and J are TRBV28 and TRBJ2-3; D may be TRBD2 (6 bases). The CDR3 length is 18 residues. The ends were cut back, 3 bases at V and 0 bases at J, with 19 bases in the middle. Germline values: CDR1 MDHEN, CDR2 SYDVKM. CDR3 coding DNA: TGTGCCAGCAGTTTGTTGCGGGGATCACTTTCTAGCACAGATACGCAGTATTTT. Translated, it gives CASSLLRGSLSSTDTQYF.

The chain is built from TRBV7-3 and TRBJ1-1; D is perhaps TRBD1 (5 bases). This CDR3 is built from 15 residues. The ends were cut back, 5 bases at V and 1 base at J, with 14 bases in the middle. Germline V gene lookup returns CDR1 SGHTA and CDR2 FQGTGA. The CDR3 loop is CASSLSGNGNTEAFF. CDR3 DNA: TGTGCCAGCAGCCTATCAGGGAATGGGAACACTGAAGCTTTCTTT.

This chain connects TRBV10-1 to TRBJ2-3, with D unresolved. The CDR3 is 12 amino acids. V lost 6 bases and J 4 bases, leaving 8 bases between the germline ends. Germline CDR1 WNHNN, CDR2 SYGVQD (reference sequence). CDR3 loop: CASRLHPDTQYF. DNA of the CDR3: TGCGCCAGCAGACTACACCCAGATACGCAGTATTTT.

CDR3: CASSLTSGRASYEQYF. The CDR3 DNA follows: TGTGCCAGCAGCCTCACTAGCGGGAGGGCCTCCTACGAGCAGTACTTC. The chain joins TRBV9 to TRBJ2-7, with 13 nucleotides matching TRBD2. With V trimmed by 4 bases and J by 0 bases, 4 bases remained unmatched. Germline CDR1 is SGDLS and CDR2 is YYNGEE. The CDR3 contains 16 residues.

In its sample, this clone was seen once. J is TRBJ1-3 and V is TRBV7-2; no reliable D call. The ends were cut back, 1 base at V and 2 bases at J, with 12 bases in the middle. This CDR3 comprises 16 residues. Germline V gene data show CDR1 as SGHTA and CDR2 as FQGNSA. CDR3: CASSLGPGTAGNTIYF. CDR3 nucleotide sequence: TGTGCCAGCAGCTTAGGACCGGGTACGGCTGGAAACACCATATATTTT.

In DNA, the CDR3 is TGTGCCTGGAGTAGGTTGGGGTTCACAGATACGCAGTATTTT. It yields the protein CAWSRLGFTDTQYF. V gene TRBV30 combines with J gene TRBJ2-3; D gene uncertain. Per the germline V gene, CDR1 is GTSNPN and CDR2 is SVGIG (reference sequence). The V and J ends lost 2 bases and 2 bases respectively, with 11 bases between them. The CDR3 sequence is 14 residues long.

CDR3 loop: CASSLSQVYEQYF. The CDR3 DNA reads as TGTGCCAGCAGCTTAAGTCAGGTCTACGAGCAGTACTTC. The V call is TRBV7-2, the J call TRBJ2-7; the D is unclear. Germline values: CDR1 SGHTA, CDR2 FQGNSA. The ends were cut back, 2 bases at V and 3 bases at J, with 8 bases in the middle. The CDR3 spans 13 residues.

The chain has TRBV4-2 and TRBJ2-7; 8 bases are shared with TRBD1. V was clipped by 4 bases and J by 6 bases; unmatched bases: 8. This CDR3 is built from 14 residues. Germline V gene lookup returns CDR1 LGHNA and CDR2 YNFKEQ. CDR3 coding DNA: TGTGCCAGCAGCCGGACAGGGTTGCTAGCCGAGCAGTACTTC. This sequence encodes CASSRTGLLAEQYF.

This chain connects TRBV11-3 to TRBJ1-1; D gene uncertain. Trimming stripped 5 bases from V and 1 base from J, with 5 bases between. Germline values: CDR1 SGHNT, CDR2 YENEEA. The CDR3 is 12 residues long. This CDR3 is CASSPGNTEAFF. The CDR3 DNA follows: TGTGCCAGCAGCCCAGGGAACACTGAAGCTTTCTTT.

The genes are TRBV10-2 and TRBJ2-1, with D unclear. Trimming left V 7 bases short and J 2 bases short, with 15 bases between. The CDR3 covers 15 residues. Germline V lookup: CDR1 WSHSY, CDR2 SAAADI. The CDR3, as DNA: TGCGCCAGCACTCTCGACACTGATGCCTACAATGAGCAGTTCTTC. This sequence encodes CASTLDTDAYNEQFF.

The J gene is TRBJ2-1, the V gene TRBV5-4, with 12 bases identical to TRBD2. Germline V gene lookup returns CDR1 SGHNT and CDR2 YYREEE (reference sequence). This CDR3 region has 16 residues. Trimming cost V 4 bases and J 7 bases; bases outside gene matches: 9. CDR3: CASSLTSGRGVNEQFF. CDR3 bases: TGTGCCAGCAGCCTGACTAGCGGGAGAGGAGTGAATGAGCAGTTCTTC.

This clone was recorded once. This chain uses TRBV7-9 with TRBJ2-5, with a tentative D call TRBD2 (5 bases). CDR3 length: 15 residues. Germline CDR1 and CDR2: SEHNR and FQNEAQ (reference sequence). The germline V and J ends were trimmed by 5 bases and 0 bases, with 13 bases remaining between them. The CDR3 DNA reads TGTGCCAGCAGCGACCTCCGGCGGGACCAAGAGACCCAGTACTTC. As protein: CASSDLRRDQETQYF.

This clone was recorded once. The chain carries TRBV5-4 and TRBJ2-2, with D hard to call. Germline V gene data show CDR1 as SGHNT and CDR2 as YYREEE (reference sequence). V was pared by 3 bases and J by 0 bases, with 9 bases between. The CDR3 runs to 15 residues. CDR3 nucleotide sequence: TGTGCCAGCAGCTCGGAGTTTCCGAACACCGGGGAGCTGTTTTTT. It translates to CASSSEFPNTGELFF.

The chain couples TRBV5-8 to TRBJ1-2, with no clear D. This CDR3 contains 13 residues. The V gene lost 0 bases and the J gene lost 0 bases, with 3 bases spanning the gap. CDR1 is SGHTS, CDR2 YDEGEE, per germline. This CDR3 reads CASSLGPNYGYTF. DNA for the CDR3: TGTGCCAGCAGCTTGGGGCCTAACTATGGCTACACCTTC.

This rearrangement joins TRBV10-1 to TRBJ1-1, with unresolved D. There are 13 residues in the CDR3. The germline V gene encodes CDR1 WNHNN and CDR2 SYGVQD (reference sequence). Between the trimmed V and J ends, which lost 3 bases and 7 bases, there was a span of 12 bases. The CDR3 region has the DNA TGCGCCAGCAGTGACTCGATAAACCATGAAGCTTTCTTT. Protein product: CASSDSINHEAFF.

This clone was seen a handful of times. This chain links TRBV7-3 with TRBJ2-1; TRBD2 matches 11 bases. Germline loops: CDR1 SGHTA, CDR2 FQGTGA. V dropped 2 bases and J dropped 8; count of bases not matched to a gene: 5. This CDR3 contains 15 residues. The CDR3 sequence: CASSLGSGRAYEQFF. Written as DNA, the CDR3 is TGTGCCAGCAGCTTAGGTAGCGGGAGGGCCTATGAGCAGTTCTTC.

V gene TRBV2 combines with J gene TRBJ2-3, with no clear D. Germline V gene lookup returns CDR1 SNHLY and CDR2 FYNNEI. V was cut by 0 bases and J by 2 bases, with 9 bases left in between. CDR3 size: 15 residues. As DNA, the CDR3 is TGTGCCAGCAGTGAAGCGCTAGGGTTCACAGATACGCAGTATTTT. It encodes CASSEALGFTDTQYF.